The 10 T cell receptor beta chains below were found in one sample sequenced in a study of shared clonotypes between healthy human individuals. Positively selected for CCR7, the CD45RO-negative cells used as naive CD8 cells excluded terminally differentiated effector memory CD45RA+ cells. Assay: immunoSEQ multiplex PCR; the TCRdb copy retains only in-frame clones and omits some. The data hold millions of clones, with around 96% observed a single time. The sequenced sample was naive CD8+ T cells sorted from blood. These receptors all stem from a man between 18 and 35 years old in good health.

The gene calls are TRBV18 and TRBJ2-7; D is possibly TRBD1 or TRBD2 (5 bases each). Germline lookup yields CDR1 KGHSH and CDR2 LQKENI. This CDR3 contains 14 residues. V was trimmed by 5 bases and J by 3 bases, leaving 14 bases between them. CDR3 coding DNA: TGTGCCAGCTCATCCGGGACCATATTCTACGAGCAGTACTTC. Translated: CASSSGTIFYEQYF.

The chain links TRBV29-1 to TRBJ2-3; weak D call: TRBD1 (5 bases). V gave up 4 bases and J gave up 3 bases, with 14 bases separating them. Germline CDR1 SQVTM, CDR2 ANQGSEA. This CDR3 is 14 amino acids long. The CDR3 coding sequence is TGCAGCGTTGTGACAGTGTCGCAAACAGATACGCAGTATTTT. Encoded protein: CSVVTVSQTDTQYF.

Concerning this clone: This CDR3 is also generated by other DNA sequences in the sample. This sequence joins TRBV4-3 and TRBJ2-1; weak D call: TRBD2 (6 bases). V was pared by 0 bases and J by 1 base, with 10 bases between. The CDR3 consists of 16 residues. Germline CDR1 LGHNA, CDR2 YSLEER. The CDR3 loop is CASSQDIGSSYNEQFF. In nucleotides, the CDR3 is TGCGCCAGCAGCCAAGATATCGGGAGTTCCTACAATGAGCAGTTCTTC.

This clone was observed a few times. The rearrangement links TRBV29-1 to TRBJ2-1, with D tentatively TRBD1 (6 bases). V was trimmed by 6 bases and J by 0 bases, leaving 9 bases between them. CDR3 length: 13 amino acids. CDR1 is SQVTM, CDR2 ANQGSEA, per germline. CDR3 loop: CSVRDNSYNEQFF. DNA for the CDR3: TGCAGCGTCCGGGACAACTCCTACAATGAGCAGTTCTTC.

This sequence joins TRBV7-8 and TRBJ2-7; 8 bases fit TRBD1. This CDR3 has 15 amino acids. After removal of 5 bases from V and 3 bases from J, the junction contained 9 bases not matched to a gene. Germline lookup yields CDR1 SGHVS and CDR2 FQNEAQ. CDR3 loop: CASSPGQGASYEQYF. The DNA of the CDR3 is TGTGCCAGCAGCCCCGGACAGGGAGCAAGCTACGAGCAGTACTTC.

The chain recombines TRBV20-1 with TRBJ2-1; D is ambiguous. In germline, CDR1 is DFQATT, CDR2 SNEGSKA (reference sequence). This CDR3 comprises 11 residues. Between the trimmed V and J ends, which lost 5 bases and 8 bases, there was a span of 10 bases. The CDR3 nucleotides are TGCAGTGCTCGCGAGAGCTATGAGCAGTTCTTC. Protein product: CSARESYEQFF.

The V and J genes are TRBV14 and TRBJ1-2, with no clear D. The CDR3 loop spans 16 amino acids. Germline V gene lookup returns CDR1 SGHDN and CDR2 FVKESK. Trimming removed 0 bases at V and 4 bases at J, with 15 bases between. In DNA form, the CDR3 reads TGTGCCAGCAGCCAAGATTCTACTCCAGGAGTCTATGGCTACACCTTC. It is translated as CASSQDSTPGVYGYTF.

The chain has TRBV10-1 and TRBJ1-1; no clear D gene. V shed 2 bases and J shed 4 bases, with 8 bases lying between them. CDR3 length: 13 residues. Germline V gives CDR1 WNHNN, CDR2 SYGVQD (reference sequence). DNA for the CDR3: TGCGCCAGCAGTGAGGGCGAGGGCACTGAAGCTTTCTTT. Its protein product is CASSEGEGTEAFF.

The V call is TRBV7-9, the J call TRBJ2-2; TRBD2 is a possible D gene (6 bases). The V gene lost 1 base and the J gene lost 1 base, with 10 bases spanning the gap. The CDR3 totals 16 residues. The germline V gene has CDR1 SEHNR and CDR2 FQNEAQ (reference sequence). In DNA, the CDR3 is TGTGCCAGCAGCTTAGGGGCGGGATTGAACACCGGGGAGCTGTTTTTT. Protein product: CASSLGAGLNTGELFF.

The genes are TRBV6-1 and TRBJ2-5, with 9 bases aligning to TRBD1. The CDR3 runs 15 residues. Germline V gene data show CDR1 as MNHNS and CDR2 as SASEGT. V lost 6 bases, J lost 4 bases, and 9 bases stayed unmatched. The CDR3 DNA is TGTGCCAGCAGCTCCCGGGACAGGGTTCCAGAGACCCAGTACTTC. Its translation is CASSSRDRVPETQYF.